This TCR beta chain is from a study of shared clonotypes between healthy human individuals. Findings of the study overall: At large depth, rarefaction still showed sorted-subset sequencing to be incomplete.

Donors were healthy HIV-negative adults without recently reported acute infections or vaccinations. Notes on this clone: Its antigen is unknown.

Some clones are missing from TCRdb's copy, which holds only in-frame ones; the method was immunoSEQ multiplex PCR. The sample consists of 2 million to 2.5 million clones, less than 95% of them appearing once. V dropped 5 bases and J dropped 0 bases, with 8 bases sitting between them. Germline V CDR1 and CDR2: SGDLS, YYNGEE. The CDR3 runs to 14 residues. The sequenced sample consisted of naive CD4+ T cells from PBMCs. Regarding subset: CD45RA+ positively selected. The source is a man younger than 30 in good health. Some clones in this sample may be carry-over from other donors' samples. The chain links TRBV9 to TRBJ2-2; D call uncertain. DNA of the CDR3: TGTGCCAGCAGTATCCGGCCGAACACCGGGGAGCTGTTTTTT. The encoded protein is CASSIRPNTGELFF.